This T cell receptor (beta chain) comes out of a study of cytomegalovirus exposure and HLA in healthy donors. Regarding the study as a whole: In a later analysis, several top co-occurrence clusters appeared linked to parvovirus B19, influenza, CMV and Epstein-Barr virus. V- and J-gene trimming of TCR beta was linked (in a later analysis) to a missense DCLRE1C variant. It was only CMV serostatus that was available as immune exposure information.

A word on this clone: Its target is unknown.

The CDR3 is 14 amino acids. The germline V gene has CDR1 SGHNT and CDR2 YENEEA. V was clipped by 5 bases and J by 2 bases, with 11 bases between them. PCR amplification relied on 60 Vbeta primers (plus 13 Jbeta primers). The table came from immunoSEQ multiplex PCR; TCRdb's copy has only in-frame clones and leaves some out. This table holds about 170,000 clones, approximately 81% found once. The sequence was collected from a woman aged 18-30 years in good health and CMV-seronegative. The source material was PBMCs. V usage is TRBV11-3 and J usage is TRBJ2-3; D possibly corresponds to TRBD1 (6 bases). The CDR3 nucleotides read TGTGCCAGCAGCCAGGGACACATCACAGATACGCAGTATTTT. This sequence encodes CASSQGHITDTQYF.